This T cell receptor (beta chain) is drawn from a study of neurological immune-mediated disorders. Study results and limitations: The expanded clones of different subjects shared no CDR3 amino acid sequences (suggesting private repertoires in all groups).

TCRdb called the 5' RACE reads again in MiXCR, with one record for every CDR3 protein. The table lists about 59,000 distinct CDR3 sequences, 24% of them singletons. At least ten counts were recorded for this clonotype. Its antigen is unidentified. Time point defined: technical triplicate 2. The CDR3 is 14 residues long. Trimming took off 2 bases at V and 1 base at J, with 5 bases between the two ends. The germline V gene encodes CDR1 MDHEN and CDR2 SYDVKM. Source material: PBMCs. This sequence originates from a man aged 60 to 75 with HTLV-1-associated myelopathy (HAM/TSP). The chain joins TRBV28 to TRBJ1-4; D unresolved. The CDR3 here is CASSLLRTNEKLFF. DNA for the CDR3: TGTGCCAGCAGTTTACTTAGAACTAATGAAAAACTGTTTTTT.